This T cell receptor (beta chain) was documented in a study of T-cell memory formation after mild COVID-19. Points from the study as a whole: Mainly CM and EM harbored the contracting CD4+ clones; mainly EMRA harbored the CD8+ ones. Some SARS-CoV-2-responding clones were already detected in memory before infection.

At least ten counts were recorded for this clonotype. What it recognizes is unknown. Germline V CDR1 and CDR2: MGHRA, YSYEKL. Deletions cut 1 base from V and 8 bases from J, with 5 bases between. The CDR3 has 12 residues. Constant-segment primers were used for 5'RACE, and the resulting TCR alpha and TCR beta cDNA libraries carried sample barcodes and UMIs. TCRdb fed the 5' RACE reads into MiXCR, producing one record per CDR3 protein. The sample consists of approximately 340,000 distinct CDR3 sequences, less than 20% of them appearing once. Material for sequencing was PBMCs or a T cell subset sorted from them (not recorded which). The rearrangement joins TRBV4-1 to TRBJ1-4; D uncertain. This receptor was taken from a man younger than 30 who had mild COVID-19 (a few samples of this study predate the infection). Cell type and time point are not known. The DNA for the CDR3 is TGCGCCAGCAGCCAAGTGGGCGAAAAACTGTTTTTT. Protein: CASSQVGEKLFF.